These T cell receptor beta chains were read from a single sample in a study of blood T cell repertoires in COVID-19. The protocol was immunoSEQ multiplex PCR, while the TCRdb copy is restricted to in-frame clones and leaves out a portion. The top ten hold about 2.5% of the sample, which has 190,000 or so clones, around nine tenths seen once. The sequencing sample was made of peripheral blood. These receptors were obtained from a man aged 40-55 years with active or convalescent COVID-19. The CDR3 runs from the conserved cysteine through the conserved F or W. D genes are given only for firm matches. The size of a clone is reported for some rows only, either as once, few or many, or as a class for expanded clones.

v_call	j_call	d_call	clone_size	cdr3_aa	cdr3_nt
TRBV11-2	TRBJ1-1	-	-	CASSLALRGAAFF	TGTGCCAGCAGCCTAGCCCTGCGGGGGGCGGCTTTCTTT
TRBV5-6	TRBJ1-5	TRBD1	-	CASSPWTGPNQPQHF	TGTGCCAGCAGCCCTTGGACAGGGCCAAATCAGCCCCAGCATTTT
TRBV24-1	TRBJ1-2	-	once	CATSDWTANYGYTF	TGTGCCACCAGTGACTGGACAGCAAACTATGGCTACACCTTC
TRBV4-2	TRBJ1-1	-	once	CASSQSGLNTEAFF	TGTGCCAGCAGCCAGTCCGGTTTGAACACTGAAGCTTTCTTT
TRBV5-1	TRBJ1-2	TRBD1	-	CASSLSGTGNYGYTF	TGCGCCAGCAGCTTATCCGGGACAGGCAACTATGGCTACACCTTC
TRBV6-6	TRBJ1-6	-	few	CASSFGVDNSPLHF	TGTGCCAGCAGTTTCGGGGTTGATAATTCACCCCTCCACTTT
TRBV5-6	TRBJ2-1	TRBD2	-	CASSLASGAPWGNEQFF	TGTGCCAGCAGCTTGGCTAGCGGGGCCCCTTGGGGCAATGAGCAGTTCTTC
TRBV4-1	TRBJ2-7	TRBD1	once	CASSQDRPGQQLSYEQYF	TGCGCCAGCAGCCAAGACCGACCGGGACAGCAACTTTCCTACGAGCAGTACTTC
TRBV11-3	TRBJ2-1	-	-	CASSFPGVYNEQFF	TGTGCCAGCAGCTTTCCGGGGGTCTACAATGAGCAGTTCTTC
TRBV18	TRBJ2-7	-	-	CASSPGRYEQYF	TGTGCCAGCTCACCGGGCCGCTACGAGCAGTACTTC
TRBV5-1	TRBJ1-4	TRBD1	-	CASSIQGLGANEKLFF	TGCGCCAGCAGCATACAGGGGCTGGGGGCTAATGAAAAACTGTTTTTT
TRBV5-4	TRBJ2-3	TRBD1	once	CASSFRDRASDTQYF	TGTGCCAGCAGCTTCCGGGACAGGGCATCGGATACGCAGTATTTT
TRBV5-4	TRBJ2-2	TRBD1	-	CASSLKGQGARTGELFF	TGTGCCAGCAGCTTGAAGGGACAGGGGGCGCGTACCGGGGAGCTGTTTTTT
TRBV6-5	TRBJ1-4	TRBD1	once	CASGPRDRGEKLFF	TGTGCCAGCGGCCCTCGGGACAGAGGTGAAAAACTGTTTTTT